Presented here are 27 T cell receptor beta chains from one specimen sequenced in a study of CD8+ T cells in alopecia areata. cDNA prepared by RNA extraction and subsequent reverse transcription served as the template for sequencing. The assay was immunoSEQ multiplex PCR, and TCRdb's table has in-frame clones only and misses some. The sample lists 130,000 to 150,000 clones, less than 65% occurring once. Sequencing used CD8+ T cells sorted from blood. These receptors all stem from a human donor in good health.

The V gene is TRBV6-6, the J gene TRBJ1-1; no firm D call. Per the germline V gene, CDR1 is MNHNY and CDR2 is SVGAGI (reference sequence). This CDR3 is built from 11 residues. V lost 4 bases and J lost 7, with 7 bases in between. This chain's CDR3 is CASSFTDEAFF. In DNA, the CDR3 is TGTGCCAGCAGTTTCACGGATGAAGCTTTCTTT.

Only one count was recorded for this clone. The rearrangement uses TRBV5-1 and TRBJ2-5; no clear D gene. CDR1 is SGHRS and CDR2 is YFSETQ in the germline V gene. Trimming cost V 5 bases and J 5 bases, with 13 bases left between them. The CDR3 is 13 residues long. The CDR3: CASRRNAAETQYF. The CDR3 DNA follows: TGCGCCAGCAGGAGGAACGCAGCGGAGACCCAGTACTTC. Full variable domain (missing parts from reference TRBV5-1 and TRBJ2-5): KAGVTQTPRYLIKTRGQQVTLSCSPISGHRSVSWYQQTPGQGLQFLFEYFSETQRNKGNFPGRFSGRQFSNSRSEMNVSTLELGDSALYLCASRRNAAETQYFGPGTRLLVL.

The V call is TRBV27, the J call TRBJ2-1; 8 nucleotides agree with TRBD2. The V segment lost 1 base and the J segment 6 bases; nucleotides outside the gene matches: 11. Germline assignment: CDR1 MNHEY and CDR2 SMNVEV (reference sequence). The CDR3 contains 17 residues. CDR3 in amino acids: CASSLWPASSGGNEQFF. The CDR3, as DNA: TGTGCCAGCAGTTTATGGCCGGCTAGCAGCGGGGGCAATGAGCAGTTCTTC.

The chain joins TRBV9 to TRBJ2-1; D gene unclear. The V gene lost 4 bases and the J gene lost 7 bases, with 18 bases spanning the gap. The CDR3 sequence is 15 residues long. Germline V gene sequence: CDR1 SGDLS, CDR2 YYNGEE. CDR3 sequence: CASSPGASRQNEQFF. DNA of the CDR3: TGTGCCAGCAGCCCCGGAGCTTCCCGACAAAATGAGCAGTTCTTC.

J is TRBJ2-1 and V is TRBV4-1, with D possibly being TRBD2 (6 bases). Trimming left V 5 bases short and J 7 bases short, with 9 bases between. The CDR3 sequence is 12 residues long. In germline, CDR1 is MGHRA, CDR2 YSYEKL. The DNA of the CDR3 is TGCGCCAGCAGCGAGAGCGGGAATGAGCAGTTCTTC. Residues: CASSESGNEQFF.

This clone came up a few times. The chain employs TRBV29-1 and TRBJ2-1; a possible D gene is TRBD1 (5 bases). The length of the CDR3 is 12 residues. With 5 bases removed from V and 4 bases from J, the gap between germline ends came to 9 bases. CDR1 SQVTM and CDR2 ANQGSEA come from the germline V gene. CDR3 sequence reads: CSVQGNYNEQFF. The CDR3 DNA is TGCAGCGTTCAGGGTAATTACAATGAGCAGTTCTTC.

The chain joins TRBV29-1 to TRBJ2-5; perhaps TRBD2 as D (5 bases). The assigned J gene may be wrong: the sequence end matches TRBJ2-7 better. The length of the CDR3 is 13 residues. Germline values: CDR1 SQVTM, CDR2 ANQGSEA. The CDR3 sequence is CSVVVSGAYEQYF. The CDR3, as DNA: TGCAGCGTTGTCGTAAGCGGAGCCTACGAGCAGTACTTC.

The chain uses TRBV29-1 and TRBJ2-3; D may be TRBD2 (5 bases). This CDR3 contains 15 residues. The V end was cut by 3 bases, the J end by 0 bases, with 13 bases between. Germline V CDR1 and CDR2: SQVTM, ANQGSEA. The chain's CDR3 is CSVEWASSSTDTQYF. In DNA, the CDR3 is TGCAGCGTTGAGTGGGCTAGCTCAAGCACAGATACGCAGTATTTT.

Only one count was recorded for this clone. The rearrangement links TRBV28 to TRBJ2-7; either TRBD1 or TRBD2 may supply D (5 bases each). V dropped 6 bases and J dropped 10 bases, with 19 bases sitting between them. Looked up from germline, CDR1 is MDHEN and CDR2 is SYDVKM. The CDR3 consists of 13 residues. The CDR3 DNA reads TGTGCCAGCAGCGACTCCCGGGACGGGGAACAGTACTTC. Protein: CASSDSRDGEQYF.

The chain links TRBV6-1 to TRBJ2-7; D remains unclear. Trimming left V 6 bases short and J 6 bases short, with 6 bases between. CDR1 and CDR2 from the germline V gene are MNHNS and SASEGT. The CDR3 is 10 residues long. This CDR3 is CASRGGEQYF. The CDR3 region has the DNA TGTGCCAGCAGGGGTGGCGAGCAGTACTTC.

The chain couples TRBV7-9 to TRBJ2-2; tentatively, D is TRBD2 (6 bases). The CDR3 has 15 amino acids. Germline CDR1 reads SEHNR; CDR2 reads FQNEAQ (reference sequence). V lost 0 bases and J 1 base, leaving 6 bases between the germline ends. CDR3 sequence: CASSLAGRNTGELFF. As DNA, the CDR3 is TGTGCCAGCAGCTTAGCCGGGAGGAACACCGGGGAGCTGTTTTTT.

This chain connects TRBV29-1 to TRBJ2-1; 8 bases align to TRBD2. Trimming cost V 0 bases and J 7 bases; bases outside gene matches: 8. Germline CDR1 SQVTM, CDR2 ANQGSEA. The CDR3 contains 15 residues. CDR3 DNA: TGCAGCGTTGAAGACGGGAGCGGGAGATGGAATGAGCAGTTCTTC. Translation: CSVEDGSGRWNEQFF.

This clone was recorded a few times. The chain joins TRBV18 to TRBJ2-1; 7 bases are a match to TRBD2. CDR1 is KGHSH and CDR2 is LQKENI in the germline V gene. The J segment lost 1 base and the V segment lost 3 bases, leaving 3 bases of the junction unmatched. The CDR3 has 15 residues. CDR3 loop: CASSPGGRSYNEQFF. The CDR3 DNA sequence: TGTGCCAGCTCACCGGGAGGGAGGTCCTACAATGAGCAGTTCTTC. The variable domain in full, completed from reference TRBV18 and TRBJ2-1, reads NAGVMQNPRHLVRRRGQEARLRCSPMKGHSHVYWYRQLPEEGLKFMVYLQKENIIDESGMPKERFSAEFPKEGPSILRIQQVVRGDSAAYFCASSPGGRSYNEQFFGPGTRLTVL.

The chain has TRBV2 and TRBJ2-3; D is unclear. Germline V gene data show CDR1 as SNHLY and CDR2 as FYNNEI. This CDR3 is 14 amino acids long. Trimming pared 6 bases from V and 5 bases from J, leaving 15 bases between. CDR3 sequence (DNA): TGTGCCAGCAGGGACGGGCCCCGTGAAGATACGCAGTATTTT. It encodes CASRDGPREDTQYF. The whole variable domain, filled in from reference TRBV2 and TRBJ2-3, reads EPEVTQTPSHQVTQMGQEVILRCVPISNHLYFYWYRQILGQKVEFLVSFYNNEISEKSEIFDDQFSVERPDGSNFTLKIRSTKLEDSAMYFCASRDGPREDTQYFGPGTRLTVL.

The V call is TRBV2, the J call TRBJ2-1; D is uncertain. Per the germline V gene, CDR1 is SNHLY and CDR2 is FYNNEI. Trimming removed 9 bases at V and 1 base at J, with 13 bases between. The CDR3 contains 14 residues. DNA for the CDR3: TGTGCCAGACATCCACCCTTGTCCTACAATGAGCAGTTCTTC. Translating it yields CARHPPLSYNEQFF. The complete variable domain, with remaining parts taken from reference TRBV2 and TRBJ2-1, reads EPEVTQTPSHQVTQMGQEVILRCVPISNHLYFYWYRQILGQKVEFLVSFYNNEISEKSEIFDDQFSVERPDGSNFTLKIRSTKLEDSAMYFCARHPPLSYNEQFFGPGTRLTVL.

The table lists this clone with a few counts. The CDR3 bases are TGCGCCAGCAGCCAAGATAGGGACAGGTACTACGAGCAGTACTTC. Encoded protein: CASSQDRDRYYEQYF. The chain is built from TRBV4-1 and TRBJ2-7; 8 bases agree with TRBD1. Per the germline V gene, CDR1 is MGHRA and CDR2 is YSYEKL. The CDR3 consists of 15 residues. V dropped 0 bases and J dropped 3; count of bases not matched to a gene: 4.

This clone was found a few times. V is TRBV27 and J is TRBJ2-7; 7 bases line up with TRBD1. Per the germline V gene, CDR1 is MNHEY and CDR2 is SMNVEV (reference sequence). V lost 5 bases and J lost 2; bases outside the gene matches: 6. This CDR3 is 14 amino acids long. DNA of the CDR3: TGTGCCAGCAGTCCCCGGGACAGCCCCTACGAGCAGTACTTC. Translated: CASSPRDSPYEQYF.

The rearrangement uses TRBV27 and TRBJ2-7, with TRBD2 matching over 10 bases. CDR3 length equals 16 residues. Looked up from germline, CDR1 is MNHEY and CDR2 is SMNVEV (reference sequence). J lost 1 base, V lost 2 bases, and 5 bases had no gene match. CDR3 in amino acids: CASSLIPSGSSYEQYF. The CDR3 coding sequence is TGTGCCAGCAGTTTAATCCCTAGCGGGAGTTCCTACGAGCAGTACTTC.

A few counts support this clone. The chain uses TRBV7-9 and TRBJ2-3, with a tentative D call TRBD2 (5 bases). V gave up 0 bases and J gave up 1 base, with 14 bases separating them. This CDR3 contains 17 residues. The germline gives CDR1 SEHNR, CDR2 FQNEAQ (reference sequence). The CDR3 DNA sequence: TGTGCCAGCAGCTTAGCGACTACTACACCTCGCACAGATACGCAGTATTTT. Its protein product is CASSLATTTPRTDTQYF.

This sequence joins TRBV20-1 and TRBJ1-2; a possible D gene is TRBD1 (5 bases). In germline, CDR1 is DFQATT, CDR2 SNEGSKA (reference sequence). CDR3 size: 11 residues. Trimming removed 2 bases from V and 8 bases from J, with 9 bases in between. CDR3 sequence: CSARQGVGYTF. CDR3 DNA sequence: TGCAGTGCTAGACAGGGCGTCGGCTACACCTTC.

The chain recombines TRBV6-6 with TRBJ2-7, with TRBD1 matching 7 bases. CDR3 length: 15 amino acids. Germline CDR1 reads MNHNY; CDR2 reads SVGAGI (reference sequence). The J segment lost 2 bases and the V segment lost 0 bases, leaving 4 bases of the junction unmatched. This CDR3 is CASSYSIQGAYEQYF. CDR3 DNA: TGTGCCAGCAGTTACTCGATCCAGGGGGCCTACGAGCAGTACTTC.

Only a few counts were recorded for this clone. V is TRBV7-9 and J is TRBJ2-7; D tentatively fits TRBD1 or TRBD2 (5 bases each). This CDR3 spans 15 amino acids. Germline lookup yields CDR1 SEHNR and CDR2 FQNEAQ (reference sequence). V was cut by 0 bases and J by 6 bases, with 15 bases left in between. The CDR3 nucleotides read TGTGCCAGCAGCTTAGCAGGGACCGACCTACGCGAGCAGTACTTC. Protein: CASSLAGTDLREQYF.

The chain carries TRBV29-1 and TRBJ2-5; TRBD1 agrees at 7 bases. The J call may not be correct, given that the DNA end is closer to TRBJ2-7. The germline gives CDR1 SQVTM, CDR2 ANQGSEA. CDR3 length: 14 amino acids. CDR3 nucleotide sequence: TGCAGCGTTGATTCGGGGACAGAGACCTACGAGCAGTACTTC. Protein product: CSVDSGTETYEQYF.

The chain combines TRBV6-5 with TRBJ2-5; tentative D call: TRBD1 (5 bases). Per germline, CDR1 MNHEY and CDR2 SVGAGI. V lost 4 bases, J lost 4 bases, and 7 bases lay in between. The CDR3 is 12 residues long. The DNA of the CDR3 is TGTGCCAGCAGTTCCCAGGGAGAGACCCAGTACTTC. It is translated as CASSSQGETQYF.

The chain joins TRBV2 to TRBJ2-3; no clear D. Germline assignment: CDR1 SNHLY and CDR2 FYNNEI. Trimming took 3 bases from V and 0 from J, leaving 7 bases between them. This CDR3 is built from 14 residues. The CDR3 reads CASSEETSTDTQYF. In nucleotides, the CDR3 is TGTGCCAGCAGTGAGGAGACTAGCACAGATACGCAGTATTTT.

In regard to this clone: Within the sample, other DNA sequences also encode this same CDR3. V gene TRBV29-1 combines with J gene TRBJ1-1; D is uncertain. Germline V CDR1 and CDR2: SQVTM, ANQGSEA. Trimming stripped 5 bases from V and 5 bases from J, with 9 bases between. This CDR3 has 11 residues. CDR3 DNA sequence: TGCAGCGTTCTCGGGCGGACTGAAGCTTTCTTT. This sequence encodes CSVLGRTEAFF.

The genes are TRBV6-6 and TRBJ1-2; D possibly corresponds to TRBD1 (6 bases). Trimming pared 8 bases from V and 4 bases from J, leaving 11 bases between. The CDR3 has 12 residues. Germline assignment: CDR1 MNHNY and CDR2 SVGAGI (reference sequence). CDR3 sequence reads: CASQGGAYGYTF. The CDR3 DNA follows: TGTGCCAGCCAAGGGGGAGCCTATGGCTACACCTTC.